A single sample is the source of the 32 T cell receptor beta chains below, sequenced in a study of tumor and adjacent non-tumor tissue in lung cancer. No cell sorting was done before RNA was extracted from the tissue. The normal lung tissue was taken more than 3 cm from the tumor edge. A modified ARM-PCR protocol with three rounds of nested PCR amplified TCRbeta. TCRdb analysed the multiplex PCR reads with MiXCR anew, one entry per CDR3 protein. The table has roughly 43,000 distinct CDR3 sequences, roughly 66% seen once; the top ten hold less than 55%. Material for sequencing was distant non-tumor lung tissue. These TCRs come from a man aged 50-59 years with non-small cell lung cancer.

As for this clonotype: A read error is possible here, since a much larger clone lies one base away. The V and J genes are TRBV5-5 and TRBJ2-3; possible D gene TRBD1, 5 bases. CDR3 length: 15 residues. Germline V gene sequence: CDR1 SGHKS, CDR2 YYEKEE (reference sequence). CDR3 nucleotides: TGTGCCAGCAGCTCCCAGGGCGATGGCACAGATACGCATTATTTT. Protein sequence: CASSSQGDGTDTHYF.

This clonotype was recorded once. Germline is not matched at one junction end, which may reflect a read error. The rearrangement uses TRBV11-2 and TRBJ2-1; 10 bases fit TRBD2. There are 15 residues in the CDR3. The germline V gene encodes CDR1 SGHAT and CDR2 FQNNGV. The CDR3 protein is CASSSGTSDVNEHFF. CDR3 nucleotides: TGTGCCAGCAGCTCGGGGACTAGCGATGTGAATGAGCACTTCTTC.

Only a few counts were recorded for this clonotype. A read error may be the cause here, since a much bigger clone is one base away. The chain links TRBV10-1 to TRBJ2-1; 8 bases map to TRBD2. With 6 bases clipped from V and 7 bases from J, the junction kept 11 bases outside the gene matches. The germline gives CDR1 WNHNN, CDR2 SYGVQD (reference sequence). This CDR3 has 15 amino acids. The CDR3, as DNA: TGCGCCAGCAGCCGCGTCGGGGGGGTGCTTAATGAGCAGTTCTTC. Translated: CASSRVGGVLNEQFF.

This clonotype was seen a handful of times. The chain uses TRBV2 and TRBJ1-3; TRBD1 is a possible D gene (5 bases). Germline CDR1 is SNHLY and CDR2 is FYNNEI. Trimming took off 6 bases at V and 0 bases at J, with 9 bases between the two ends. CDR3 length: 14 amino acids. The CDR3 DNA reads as TGTGCCAGCAGCCCAGGGTTCTCTGGAAACACCATATATTTT. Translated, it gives CASSPGFSGNTIYF.

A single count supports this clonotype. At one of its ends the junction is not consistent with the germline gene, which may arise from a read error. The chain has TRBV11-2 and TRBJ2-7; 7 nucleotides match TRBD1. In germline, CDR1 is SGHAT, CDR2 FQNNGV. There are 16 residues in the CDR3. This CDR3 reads CASSSALPGQTLVQYF. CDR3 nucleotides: TGTGCCAGTAGCTCAGCCCTTCCGGGACAGACTTTGGTGCAGTACTTC.

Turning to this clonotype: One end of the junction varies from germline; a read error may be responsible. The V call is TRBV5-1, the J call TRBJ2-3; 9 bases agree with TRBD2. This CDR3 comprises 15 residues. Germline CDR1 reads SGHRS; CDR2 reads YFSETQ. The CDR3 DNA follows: TGCGCCAGCAGGCCCGGGACTAGCTACACATATACGCAGTATTTT. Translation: CASRPGTSYTYTQYF.

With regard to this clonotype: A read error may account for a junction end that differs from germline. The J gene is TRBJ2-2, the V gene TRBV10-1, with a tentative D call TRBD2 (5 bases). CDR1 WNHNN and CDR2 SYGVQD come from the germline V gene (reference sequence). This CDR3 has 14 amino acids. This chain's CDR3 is CASSGGVNIGELFF. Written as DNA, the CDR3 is TGCGCTAGCAGTGGAGGAGTGAACATCGGGGAGCTGTTTTTC.

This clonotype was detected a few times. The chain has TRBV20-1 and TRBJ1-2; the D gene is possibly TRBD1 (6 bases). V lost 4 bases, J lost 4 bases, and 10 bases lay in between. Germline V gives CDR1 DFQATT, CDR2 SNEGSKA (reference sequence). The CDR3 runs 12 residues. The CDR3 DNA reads TGCAGTGCTACCGGGACACCCTATGGCTACACCTTC. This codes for CSATGTPYGYTF.

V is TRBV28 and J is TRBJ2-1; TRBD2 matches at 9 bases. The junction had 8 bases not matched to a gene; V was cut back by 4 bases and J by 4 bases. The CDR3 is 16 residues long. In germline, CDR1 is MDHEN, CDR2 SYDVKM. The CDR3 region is CASSSWAGGSYNEQFF. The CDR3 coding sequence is TGTGCCAGCAGTTCGTGGGCGGGAGGGTCTTACAATGAGCAGTTCTTC.

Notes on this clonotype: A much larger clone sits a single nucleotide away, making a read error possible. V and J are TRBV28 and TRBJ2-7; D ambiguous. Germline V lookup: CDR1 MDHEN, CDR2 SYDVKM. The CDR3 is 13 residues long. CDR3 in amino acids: CASSLRASYEQHF. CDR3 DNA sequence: TGTGCCAGCAGTTTAAGGGCCTCCTACGAGCAGCACTTC.

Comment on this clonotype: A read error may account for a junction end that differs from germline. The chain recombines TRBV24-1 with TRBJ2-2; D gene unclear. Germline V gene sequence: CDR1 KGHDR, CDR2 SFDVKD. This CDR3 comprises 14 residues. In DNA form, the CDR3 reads TGTGCCACCAGTGATTTGGCGGTGACCGAGGAGCTGTTTTTT. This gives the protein CATSDLAVTEELFF.

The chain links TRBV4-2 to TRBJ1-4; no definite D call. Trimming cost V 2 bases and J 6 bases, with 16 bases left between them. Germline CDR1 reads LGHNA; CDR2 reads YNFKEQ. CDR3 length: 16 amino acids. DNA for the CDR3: TGTGCCAGCAGCCAACCTGCCGGGGTCGACGATGAAAAACTGTTTTTT. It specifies CASSQPAGVDDEKLFF.

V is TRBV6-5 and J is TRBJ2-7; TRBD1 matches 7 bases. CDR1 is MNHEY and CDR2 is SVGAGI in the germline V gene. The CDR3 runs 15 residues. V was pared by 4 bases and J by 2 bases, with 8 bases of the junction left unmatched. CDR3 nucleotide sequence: TGTGCCAGCAGTTCGGACAGGAGCCCTACCTACGAGCAGTACTTC. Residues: CASSSDRSPTYEQYF.

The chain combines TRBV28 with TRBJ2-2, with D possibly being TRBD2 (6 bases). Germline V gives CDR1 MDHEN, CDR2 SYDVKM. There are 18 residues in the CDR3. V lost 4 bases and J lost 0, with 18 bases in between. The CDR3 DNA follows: TGTGCCAGCAGTTCGGTCGCGGGAAGAGCTGCGAACACCGGGGAGCTGTTTTTT. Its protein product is CASSSVAGRAANTGELFF.

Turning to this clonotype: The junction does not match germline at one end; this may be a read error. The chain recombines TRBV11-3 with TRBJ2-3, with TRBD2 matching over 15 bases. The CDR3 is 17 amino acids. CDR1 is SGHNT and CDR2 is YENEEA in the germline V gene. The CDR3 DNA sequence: TGTGTCAGCAGCCGAGGGACTAGCGGGGGGCTCACAGATACGCAGTATTTT. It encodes CVSSRGTSGGLTDTQYF.

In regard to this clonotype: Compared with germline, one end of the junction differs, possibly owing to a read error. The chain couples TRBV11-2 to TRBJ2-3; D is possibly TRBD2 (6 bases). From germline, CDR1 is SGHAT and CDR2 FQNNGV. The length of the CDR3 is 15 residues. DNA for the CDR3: TGTGCCAGCAGCCTAATGTCAACTAGCACAGGTACGCAGTATTTT. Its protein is CASSLMSTSTGTQYF. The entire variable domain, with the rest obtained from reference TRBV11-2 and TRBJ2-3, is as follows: EAGVAQSPRYKIIEKRQSVAFWCNPISGHATLYWYQQILGQGPKLLIQFQNNGVVDDSQLPKDRFSAERLKGVDSTLKIQPAKLEDSAVYLCASSLMSTSTGTQYFGPGTRLTVL.

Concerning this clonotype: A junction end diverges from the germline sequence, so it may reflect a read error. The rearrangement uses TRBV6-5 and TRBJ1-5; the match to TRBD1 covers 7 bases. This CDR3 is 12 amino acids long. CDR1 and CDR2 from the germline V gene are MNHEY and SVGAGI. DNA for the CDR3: TGTGCCAGCCGACAGGGTGACCAGCCCCCGCATTTT. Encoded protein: CASRQGDQPPHF.

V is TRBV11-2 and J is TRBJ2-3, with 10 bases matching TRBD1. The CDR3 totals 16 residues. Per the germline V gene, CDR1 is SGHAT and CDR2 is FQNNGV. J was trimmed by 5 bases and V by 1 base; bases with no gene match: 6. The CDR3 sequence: CASSLGLGTGEDTQYF. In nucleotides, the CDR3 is TGTGCCAGCAGCTTAGGGCTCGGGACAGGGGAAGATACGCAGTATTTT. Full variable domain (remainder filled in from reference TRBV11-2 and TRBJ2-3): EAGVAQSPRYKIIEKRQSVAFWCNPISGHATLYWYQQILGQGPKLLIQFQNNGVVDDSQLPKDRFSAERLKGVDSTLKIQPAKLEDSAVYLCASSLGLGTGEDTQYFGPGTRLTVL.

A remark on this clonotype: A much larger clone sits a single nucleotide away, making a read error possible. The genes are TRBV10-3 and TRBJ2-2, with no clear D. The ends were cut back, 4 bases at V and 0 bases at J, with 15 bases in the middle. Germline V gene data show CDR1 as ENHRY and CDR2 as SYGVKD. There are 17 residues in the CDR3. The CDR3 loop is CAISVGPRLANTGELFF. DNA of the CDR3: TGTGCCATCAGTGTAGGGCCCCGACTCGCGAACACCGGGGAGCTGTTTTTT.

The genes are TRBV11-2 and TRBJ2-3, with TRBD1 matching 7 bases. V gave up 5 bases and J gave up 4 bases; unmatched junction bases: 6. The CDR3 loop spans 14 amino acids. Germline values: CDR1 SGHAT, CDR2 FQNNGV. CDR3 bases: TGTGCCAGCAGCCGAGACAGGGTGTCAGATACGCAGTATTTT. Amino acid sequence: CASSRDRVSDTQYF.

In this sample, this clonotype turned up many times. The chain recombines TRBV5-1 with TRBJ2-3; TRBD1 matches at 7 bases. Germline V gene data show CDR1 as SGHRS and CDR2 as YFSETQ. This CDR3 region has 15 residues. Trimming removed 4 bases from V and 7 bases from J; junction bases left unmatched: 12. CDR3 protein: CASSGGQAGSNTQYF. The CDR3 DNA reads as TGCGCCAGCAGCGGAGGACAGGCGGGCTCGAATACGCAGTATTTT.

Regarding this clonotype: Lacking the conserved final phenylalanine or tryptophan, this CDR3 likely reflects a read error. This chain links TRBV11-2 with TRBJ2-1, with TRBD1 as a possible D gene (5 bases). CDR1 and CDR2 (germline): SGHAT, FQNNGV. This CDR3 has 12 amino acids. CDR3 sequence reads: CVSSQERGKQFL. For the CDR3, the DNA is TGTGTCAGCAGCCAGGAAAGGGGAAAGCAGTTCCTC.

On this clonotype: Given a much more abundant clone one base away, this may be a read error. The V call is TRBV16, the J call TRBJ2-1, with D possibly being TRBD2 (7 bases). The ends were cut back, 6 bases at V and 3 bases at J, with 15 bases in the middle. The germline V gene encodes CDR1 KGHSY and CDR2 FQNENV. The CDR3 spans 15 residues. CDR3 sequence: CASSSRGGGYNEQFF. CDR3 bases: TGTGCCAGCAGTTCGAGGGGAGGGGGCTACAATGAGCAGTTCTTC.

Here the CDR3 reads CASILPRGTNQPQYF. In DNA form, the CDR3 reads TGTGCCAGCATTTTGCCTCGGGGGACTAATCAGCCCCAGTATTTT. This chain connects TRBV28 to TRBJ1-5; 7 positions agree with TRBD2. The last part of the DNA fits TRBJ2-3 better; the J call may be wrong. The CDR3 runs 15 residues. Germline CDR1 reads MDHEN; CDR2 reads SYDVKM.

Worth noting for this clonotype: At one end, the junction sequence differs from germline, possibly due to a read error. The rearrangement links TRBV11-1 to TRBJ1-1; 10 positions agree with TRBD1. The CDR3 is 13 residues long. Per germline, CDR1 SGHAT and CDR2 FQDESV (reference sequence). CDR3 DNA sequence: TGTACCAGCAGCCCCGGGACAGGGGATGATGCTTACTTT. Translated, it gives CTSSPGTGDDAYF.

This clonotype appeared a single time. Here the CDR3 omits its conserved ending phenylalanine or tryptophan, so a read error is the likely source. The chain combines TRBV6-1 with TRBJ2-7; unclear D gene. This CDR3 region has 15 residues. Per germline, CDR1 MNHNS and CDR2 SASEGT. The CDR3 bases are TGTGCTAGCAGTGAAGGTTCTGTCAGGACCTACGAGCAGTACTCC. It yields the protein CASSEGSVRTYEQYS.

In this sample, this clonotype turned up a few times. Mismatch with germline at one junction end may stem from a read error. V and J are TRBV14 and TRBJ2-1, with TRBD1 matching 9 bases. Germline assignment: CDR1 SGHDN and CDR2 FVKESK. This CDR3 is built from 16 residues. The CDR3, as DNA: TGTGCTAGCAACCTGGACAGGGGCCAGATTTACAATGAGCAGTTCTTC. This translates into CASNLDRGQIYNEQFF.

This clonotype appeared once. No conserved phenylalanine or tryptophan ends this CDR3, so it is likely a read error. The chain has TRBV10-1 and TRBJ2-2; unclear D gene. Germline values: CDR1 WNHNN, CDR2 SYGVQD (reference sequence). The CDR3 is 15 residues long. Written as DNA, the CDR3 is TGCGCCACCAGTGAAGCCGGAACGAACACCGGGGAGCTGTTTCTT. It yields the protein CATSEAGTNTGELFL.

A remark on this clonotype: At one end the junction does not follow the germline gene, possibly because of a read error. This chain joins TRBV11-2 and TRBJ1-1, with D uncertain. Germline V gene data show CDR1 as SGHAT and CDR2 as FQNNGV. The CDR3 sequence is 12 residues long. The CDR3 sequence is CTSSLERSIAFF. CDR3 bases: TGTACCAGCAGCTTAGAGCGGAGCATAGCTTTCTTT.

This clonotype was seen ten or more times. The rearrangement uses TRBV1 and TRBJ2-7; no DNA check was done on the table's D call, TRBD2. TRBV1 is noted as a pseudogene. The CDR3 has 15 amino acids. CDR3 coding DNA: TGCACCAGCCCGTGGTTGCTAGCGGCTTCCTACGAGCAGTACTTC. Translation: CTSPWLLAASYEQYF.

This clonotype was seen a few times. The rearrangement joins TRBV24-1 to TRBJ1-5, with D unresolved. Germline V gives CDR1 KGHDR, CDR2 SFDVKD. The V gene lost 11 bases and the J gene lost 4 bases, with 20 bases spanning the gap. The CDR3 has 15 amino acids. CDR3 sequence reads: CAIPRGIQTNQPQHF. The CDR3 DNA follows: TGTGCCATCCCACGGGGTATCCAAACGAATCAGCCCCAGCATTTT.

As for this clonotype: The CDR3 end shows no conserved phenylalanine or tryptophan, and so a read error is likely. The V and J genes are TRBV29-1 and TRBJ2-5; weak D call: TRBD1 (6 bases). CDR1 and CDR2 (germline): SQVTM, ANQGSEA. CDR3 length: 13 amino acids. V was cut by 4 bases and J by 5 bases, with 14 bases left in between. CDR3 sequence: CSVGGRGGETQYI. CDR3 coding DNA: TGCAGCGTTGGGGGGCGTGGGGGCGAGACCCAGTACATC.